Listed here are 22 T cell receptor beta chains from one sample, sequenced in a study of blood T cell repertoires in COVID-19 (TCRdb year 2020). Library preparation employed the immunoSEQ multiplex PCR assay. TCRdb provides this immuneACCESS table in a form limited to in-frame rearrangements. Some clones are lacking; in checked studies, under half of them reflect an unresolved V gene, and why the rest are absent is not known. This sample comprises more than 200,000 clones, approximately 86% of them detected only once. The ten largest clones capture over 5% of the sample. Sequenced: peripheral blood. The receptors stem from an older woman with COVID-19, enrolled during active disease.

A remark on this clone: Other DNA sequences from this sample encode an identical CDR3 as well. CDR3 sequence reads: CASSQDVTSGEQFF. CDR3 bases: TGTGCCAGCAGCCAAGATGTGACTAGCGGAGAGCAGTTCTTC. This chain uses TRBV3-1 (or the pseudogene TRBV3-2) with TRBJ2-1; 9 nucleotides agree with TRBD2. This CDR3 has 14 residues. Germline-derived CDR1 and CDR2 are LGHDT and YNNKEL (reference sequence). Unmatched junction bases numbered 4, after V lost 0 bases and J lost 10 bases.

V and J are TRBV7-3 and TRBJ2-3, with D perhaps TRBD2 (7 bases). V lost 5 bases to trimming and J lost 6 bases, with 18 bases between them. The germline V gene has CDR1 SGHTA and CDR2 FQGTGA. The CDR3 totals 15 residues. The CDR3 here is CASSPGGGPGDTQYF. In DNA, the CDR3 is TGTGCCAGCAGCCCTGGGGGGGGGCCTGGGGATACGCAGTATTTT.

The chain recombines TRBV3-1 (or the pseudogene TRBV3-2) with TRBJ1-2; the D gene is possibly TRBD1 (5 bases). V was trimmed by 5 bases and J by 4 bases, leaving 17 bases between them. Germline loops: CDR1 LGHDT, CDR2 YNNKEL (reference sequence). CDR3 length: 15 residues. The CDR3: CASSLGTSGLYGYTF. The CDR3 region has the DNA TGTGCCAGCAGCTTAGGGACTTCGGGACTCTATGGCTACACCTTC.

A note on this clone: One end of the junction does not line up with germline, which may come from a read error. V is TRBV7-9 and J is TRBJ2-7; tentatively, D is TRBD2 (6 bases). This CDR3 has 13 residues. CDR1 SEHNR and CDR2 FQNEAQ come from the germline V gene (reference sequence). CDR3 in amino acids: CASSAGTTTLPLF. The CDR3 DNA is TGTGCCAGCAGCGCGGGGACCACAACACTTCCTCTATTC.

The V call is TRBV19, the J call TRBJ2-1, with D possibly matching TRBD1 (5 bases). Germline assignment: CDR1 LNHDA and CDR2 SQIVND (reference sequence). The V end lost 5 bases, the J end lost 0 bases, and 11 bases lay between the germline ends. This CDR3 contains 15 residues. The CDR3 DNA follows: TGTGCCAGTAGTCTACAGGCCAGCTCCTACAATGAGCAGTTCTTC. This encodes CASSLQASSYNEQFF.

This sequence joins TRBV5-1 and TRBJ2-3; 8 nucleotides agree with TRBD2. The CDR3 length is 16 residues. V lost 3 bases and J lost 2; bases outside the gene matches: 8. Germline values: CDR1 SGHRS, CDR2 YFSETQ. This CDR3 reads CASSSYLGRDTDTQYF. CDR3 bases: TGCGCCAGCAGCTCCTACCTCGGGAGGGACACAGATACGCAGTATTTT.

The chain joins TRBV7-9 to TRBJ1-1; no reliable D call. The V gene lost 2 bases and the J gene lost 2 bases, with 9 bases spanning the gap. Germline assignment: CDR1 SEHNR and CDR2 FQNEAQ (reference sequence). The CDR3 sequence is 14 residues long. The CDR3 spells CASSLPTRNTEAFF. The CDR3 DNA follows: TGTGCCAGCAGCTTACCCACAAGAAACACTGAAGCTTTCTTT.

This clone was detected only a few times. V is TRBV11-2 and J is TRBJ2-5; TRBD2 is a possible D gene (5 bases). V lost 5 bases, J lost 5 bases, and 12 bases lay in between. This CDR3 contains 13 residues. Germline values: CDR1 SGHAT, CDR2 FQNNGV. CDR3 region: CASSTRPWETQYF. The CDR3 nucleotides are TGTGCCAGCAGCACTAGGCCCTGGGAGACCCAGTACTTC.

This chain connects TRBV5-4 to TRBJ2-3; D is possibly TRBD2 (5 bases). There are 14 residues in the CDR3. The V end lost 4 bases, the J end lost 5 bases, and 14 bases lay between the germline ends. Germline values: CDR1 SGHNT, CDR2 YYREEE (reference sequence). In DNA, the CDR3 is TGTGCCAGCAGCATAAACGGACTTGAAGATACGCAGTATTTT. This codes for CASSINGLEDTQYF.

The chain has TRBV19 and TRBJ1-1, with 12 bases that match TRBD1. The CDR3 loop spans 16 amino acids. Looked up from germline, CDR1 is LNHDA and CDR2 is SQIVND (reference sequence). The trim removed 2 bases at V and 4 bases at J, leaving 5 bases unmatched. The CDR3 sequence: CASSITGTGGSTEAFF. CDR3 sequence (DNA): TGTGCCAGTAGTATAACCGGGACAGGGGGCAGCACTGAAGCTTTCTTT. The entire variable domain, with the rest obtained from reference TRBV19 and TRBJ1-1, is as follows: DGGITQSPKYLFRKEGQNVTLSCEQNLNHDAMYWYRQDPGQGLRLIYYSQIVNDFQKGDIAEGYSVSREKKESFPLTVTSAQKNPTAFYLCASSITGTGGSTEAFFGQGTRLTVV.

CDR3 loop: CASSQEPNRAGYEQYF. The CDR3, as DNA: TGTGCCAGCAGCCAAGAGCCCAACAGGGCGGGCTACGAGCAGTACTTC. This chain joins TRBV4-2 and TRBJ2-7; D is perhaps TRBD1 (6 bases). CDR1 is LGHNA and CDR2 is YNFKEQ in the germline V gene. Trimming removed 0 bases from V and 3 bases from J, with 15 bases in between. This CDR3 is 16 amino acids long.

This clone was seen more than once but under ten times. The CDR3, as DNA: TGCGCCAGCAGCCAAGAAGGACTAGCGGGAGGGTCCAGCTACAATGAGCAGTTCTTC. Translating it yields CASSQEGLAGGSSYNEQFF. The chain carries TRBV4-1 and TRBJ2-1, with 15 bases identical to TRBD2. The germline V gene has CDR1 MGHRA and CDR2 YSYEKL. Trimming cost V 0 bases and J 3 bases; bases outside gene matches: 6. The CDR3 sequence is 19 residues long.

The rearrangement links TRBV28 to TRBJ2-1, with D unresolved. The CDR3 is 15 residues long. Germline CDR1 and CDR2: MDHEN and SYDVKM. V dropped 1 base and J dropped 8 bases, with 15 bases sitting between them. The CDR3 reads CASSLFAPKTHEQFF. CDR3 nucleotide sequence: TGTGCCAGCAGTTTATTCGCTCCCAAAACACATGAGCAGTTCTTC.

The chain has TRBV7-7 and TRBJ2-5; D gene unclear. V gave up 1 base and J gave up 3 bases, with 6 bases separating them. The CDR3 consists of 13 residues. The germline V gene encodes CDR1 SSHAT and CDR2 FNYEAQ (reference sequence). This chain's CDR3 is CASSLGLKETQYF. For the CDR3, the DNA is TGTGCCAGCAGCTTAGGGCTGAAAGAGACCCAGTACTTC.

This chain links TRBV24-1 with TRBJ2-3; 10 bases line up with TRBD2. The germline CDR1 and CDR2 sequences are KGHDR and SFDVKD. V was pared by 0 bases and J by 2 bases, with 7 bases of the junction left unmatched. This CDR3 region has 18 residues. CDR3 DNA: TGTGCCACCAGTGATTTGCAAATGAGCGGGAGGGCCACAGATACGCAGTATTTT. Protein: CATSDLQMSGRATDTQYF.

The J gene is TRBJ2-7, the V gene TRBV28, with D possibly being TRBD2 (6 bases). CDR3 length equals 15 residues. Germline assignment: CDR1 MDHEN and CDR2 SYDVKM. The ends were cut back, 6 bases at V and 2 bases at J, with 17 bases in the middle. The CDR3 nucleotides read TGTGCCAGCAGGGGACGGACTCCGGGGGCCTACGAGCAGTACTTC. Amino acid sequence: CASRGRTPGAYEQYF.

The chain uses TRBV28 and TRBJ1-5, with D unclear. The germline CDR1 and CDR2 sequences are MDHEN and SYDVKM. V gave up 1 base and J gave up 2 bases, with 18 bases separating them. The CDR3 contains 18 residues. The CDR3 DNA is TGTGCCAGCAGTTTATTCGCCCCGGTTGGGCGCGGCAATCAGCCCCAGCATTTT. This encodes CASSLFAPVGRGNQPQHF.

This clone was recorded a few times. This chain uses TRBV28 with TRBJ2-1, with 14 bases that match TRBD2. There are 16 residues in the CDR3. J gave up 6 bases and V 6 bases, and 7 bases lay outside the gene matches. Germline V gene lookup returns CDR1 MDHEN and CDR2 SYDVKM. This CDR3 is CASRAGLAGVRNEQFF. CDR3 DNA sequence: TGTGCCAGCAGAGCGGGACTAGCGGGAGTCCGCAATGAGCAGTTCTTC.

The chain links TRBV5-1 to TRBJ2-3; 7 bases map to TRBD2. Germline lookup yields CDR1 SGHRS and CDR2 YFSETQ. The CDR3 is made up of 14 amino acids. V lost 2 bases, J lost 5 bases, and 5 bases stayed unmatched. In nucleotides, the CDR3 is TGCGCCAGCAGCTTCGGGACTATTATAGATACGCAGTATTTT. It yields the protein CASSFGTIIDTQYF.

The rearrangement uses TRBV29-1 and TRBJ2-1; D is unclear. V lost 3 bases and J 4 bases, leaving 10 bases between the germline ends. This CDR3 contains 13 residues. Germline lookup yields CDR1 SQVTM and CDR2 ANQGSEA. The CDR3 coding sequence is TGCAGCGTTGAGGGCTATCCGTACAATGAGCAGTTCTTC. It specifies CSVEGYPYNEQFF.

This clone was counted between two and nine times. The CDR3 bases are TGTGCCACCAGCAGAGAGGCTAGCGGGTACTACAATGAGCAGTTCTTC. Encoded protein: CATSREASGYYNEQFF. V and J are TRBV15 and TRBJ2-1; 8 positions match TRBD2. CDR3 length equals 16 residues. Germline assignment: CDR1 LNHNV and CDR2 YYDKDF (reference sequence). Trimming at V came to 0 bases and at J to 3 bases, leaving 4 bases not matched to a gene. The whole variable domain, filled in from reference TRBV15 and TRBJ2-1, reads DAMVIQNPRYQVTQFGKPVTLSCSQTLNHNVMYWYQQKSSQAPKLLFHYYDKDFNNEADTPDNFQSRRPNTSFCFLDIRSPGLGDTAMYLCATSREASGYYNEQFFGPGTRLTVL.

This clone appeared a few times. J is TRBJ2-3 and V is TRBV9, with 9 bases matching TRBD2. V lost 4 bases to trimming and J lost 3 bases; unmatched junction nucleotides: 15. The CDR3 length is 18 residues. Germline loops: CDR1 SGDLS, CDR2 YYNGEE. In DNA, the CDR3 is TGTGCCAGCAGCCCGGGGCGGTTAGCGGGAGAAAGGACAGATACGCAGTATTTT. This encodes CASSPGRLAGERTDTQYF.